Below, 5 T cell receptor beta chains from the same sample are listed, as sequenced in a study of blood T cell repertoires in COVID-19. The assay was immunoSEQ multiplex PCR, and TCRdb's table has in-frame clones only and misses some. In the table there are 86,000 or so clones, 70% to 85% of which are singletons. The source material was peripheral blood. These receptors were taken from an older man with acute or convalescent COVID-19.

The rearrangement links TRBV2 to TRBJ1-4; 7 bases agree with TRBD1. The CDR3 is made up of 12 amino acids. Germline assignment: CDR1 SNHLY and CDR2 FYNNEI. Unmatched junction bases numbered 3, after V lost 6 bases and J lost 8 bases. In DNA, the CDR3 is TGTGCCAGCAGGGGACAGATCGAAAAACTGTTTTTT. This gives the protein CASRGQIEKLFF.

The rearrangement joins TRBV7-9 to TRBJ2-2, with TRBD1 matching over 7 bases. V trimming: 0 bases; J trimming: 5 bases; junction bases outside the gene matches: 6. Germline V gives CDR1 SEHNR, CDR2 FQNEAQ (reference sequence). The CDR3 loop spans 16 amino acids. Here the CDR3 DNA reads TGTGCCAGCAGCTTAGCTCCCGGGACAGTGACCGGGGAGCTGTTTTTT. It yields the protein CASSLAPGTVTGELFF. The full variable domain, with the rest looked up from reference TRBV7-9 and TRBJ2-2, is DTGVSQNPRHKITKRGQNVTFRCDPISEHNRLYWYRQTLGQGPEFLTYFQNEAQLEKSRLLSDRFSAERPKGSFSTLEIQRTEQGDSAMYLCASSLAPGTVTGELFFGEGSRLTVL.

CDR3 nucleotides: TGCGCCAGCAGCCAACCTACAGGGGCCAATAATGAAAAACTGTTTTTT. Translation gives CASSQPTGANNEKLFF. The gene calls are TRBV4-1 and TRBJ1-4; TRBD1 aligns across 7 bases. This CDR3 is 16 amino acids long. J gave up 4 bases and V 2 bases, and 7 bases lay outside the gene matches. Germline CDR1 is MGHRA and CDR2 is YSYEKL.

This chain joins TRBV9 and TRBJ2-3; weak D call: TRBD2 (5 bases). Trimming pared 2 bases from V and 4 bases from J, leaving 14 bases between. Germline CDR1 is SGDLS and CDR2 is YYNGEE. The CDR3 is made up of 15 amino acids. The CDR3 is CASSVQTTWADTQYF. In DNA form, the CDR3 reads TGTGCCAGCAGCGTCCAGACTACCTGGGCAGATACGCAGTATTTT.

The rearrangement joins TRBV28 to TRBJ2-7, with D possibly TRBD2 on 7 matching bases. The CDR3 is 11 amino acids. Germline CDR1 reads MDHEN; CDR2 reads SYDVKM. Deletions cut 11 bases from V and 8 bases from J, with 16 bases between. CDR3 sequence reads: CASLGGAQQYF. The CDR3 DNA is TGTGCCTCACTGGGGGGGGCACAGCAGTACTTC. Full variable domain (rest looked up from reference TRBV28 and TRBJ2-7): DVKVTQSSRYLVKRTGEKVFLECVQDMDHENMFWYRQDPGLGLRLIYFSYDVKMKEKGDIPEGYSVSREKKERFSLILESASTNQTSMYLCASLGGAQQYFGPGTRLTVT.